The present T cell receptor (beta chain) was sequenced within a study of vaccination effects on CD4 cells after COVID-19. General observations from the study: The study dataset contains few convalescent patients and includes no early post-infection timepoints.

Using immunoSEQ multiplex PCR, the repertoire was profiled, and TCRdb retains in-frame clones only, with some absent. Here the sample spans roughly 20,000 clones, roughly 73% being singletons. A word on this clone: The antigen remains undetermined.

Trimming removed 5 bases from V and 1 base from J, with 9 bases in between. The CDR3 sequence is 14 residues long. The V gene's germline CDR1 is LGHNA and CDR2 YNFKEQ. Antigen-specific CD4+ T cells expanded by the ViraFEST assay with viral peptide pools were then sequenced. Between days 9 and 11 of culture, CD4+ T cells were separated out. Recipients of the vaccine had no prior SARS-CoV-2 infection and negative nucleocapsid antibodies. The receptor was derived from a human donor who received a COVID-19 vaccine. The material sequenced was CD4+ T cells from PBMCs cultured with HCoV-NL63 spike peptides, taken before COVID-19 vaccination. The rearrangement joins TRBV4-2 to TRBJ1-3, with D perhaps matching TRBD1 (5 bases). The CDR3 DNA is TGTGCCAGCAGCACACAGGTATCTGGAAACACCATATATTTT. It encodes CASSTQVSGNTIYF.